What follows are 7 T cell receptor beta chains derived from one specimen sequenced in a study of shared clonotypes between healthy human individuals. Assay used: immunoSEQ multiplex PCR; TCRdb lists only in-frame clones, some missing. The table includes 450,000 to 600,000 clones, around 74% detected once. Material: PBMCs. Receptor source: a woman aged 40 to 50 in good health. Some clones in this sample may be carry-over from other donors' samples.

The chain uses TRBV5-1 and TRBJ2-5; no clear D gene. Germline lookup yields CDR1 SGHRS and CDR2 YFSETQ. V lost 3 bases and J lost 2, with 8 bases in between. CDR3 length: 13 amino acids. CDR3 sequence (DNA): TGCGCCAGCAGCTGGGCGGTTCAAGAGACCCAGTACTTC. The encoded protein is CASSWAVQETQYF.

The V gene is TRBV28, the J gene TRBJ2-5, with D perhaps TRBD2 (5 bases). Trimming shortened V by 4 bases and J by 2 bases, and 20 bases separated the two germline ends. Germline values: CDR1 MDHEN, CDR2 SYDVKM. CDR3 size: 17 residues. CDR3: CASSWGGLAGKQETQYF. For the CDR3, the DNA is TGTGCCAGCAGTTGGGGTGGCCTAGCTGGAAAACAAGAGACCCAGTACTTC.

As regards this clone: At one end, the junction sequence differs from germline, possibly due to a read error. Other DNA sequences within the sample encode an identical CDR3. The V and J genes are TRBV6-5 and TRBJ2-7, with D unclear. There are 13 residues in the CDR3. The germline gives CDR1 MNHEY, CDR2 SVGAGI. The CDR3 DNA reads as TGTGCTAGCAGTTACCCGGACTCCTACGAGCAGTACTTC. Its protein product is CASSYPDSYEQYF.

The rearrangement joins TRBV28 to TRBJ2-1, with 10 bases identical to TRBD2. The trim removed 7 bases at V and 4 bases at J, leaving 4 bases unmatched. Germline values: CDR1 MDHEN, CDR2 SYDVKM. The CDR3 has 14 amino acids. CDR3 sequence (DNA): TGTGCCAGCATGGGGACTAGCGAGTACAATGAGCAGTTCTTC. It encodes CASMGTSEYNEQFF.

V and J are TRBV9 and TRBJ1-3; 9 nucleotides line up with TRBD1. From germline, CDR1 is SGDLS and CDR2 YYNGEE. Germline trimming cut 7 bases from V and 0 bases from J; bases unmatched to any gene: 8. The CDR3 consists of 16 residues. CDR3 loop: CASARDRAGSGNTIYF. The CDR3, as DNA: TGTGCCAGCGCCAGGGACAGGGCGGGCTCTGGAAACACCATATATTTT.

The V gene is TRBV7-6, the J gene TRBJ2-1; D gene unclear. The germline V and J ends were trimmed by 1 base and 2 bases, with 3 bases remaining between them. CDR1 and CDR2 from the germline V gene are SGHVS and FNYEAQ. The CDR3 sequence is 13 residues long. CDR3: CASSLETYNEQFF. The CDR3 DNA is TGTGCCAGCAGCTTAGAAACCTACAATGAGCAGTTCTTC.

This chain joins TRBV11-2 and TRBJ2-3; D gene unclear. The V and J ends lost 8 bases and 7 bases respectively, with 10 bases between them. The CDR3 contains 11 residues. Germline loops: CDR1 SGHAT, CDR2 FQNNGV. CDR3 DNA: TGTGCCAGCGGCCCGCAGCATACGCAGTATTTT. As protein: CASGPQHTQYF.